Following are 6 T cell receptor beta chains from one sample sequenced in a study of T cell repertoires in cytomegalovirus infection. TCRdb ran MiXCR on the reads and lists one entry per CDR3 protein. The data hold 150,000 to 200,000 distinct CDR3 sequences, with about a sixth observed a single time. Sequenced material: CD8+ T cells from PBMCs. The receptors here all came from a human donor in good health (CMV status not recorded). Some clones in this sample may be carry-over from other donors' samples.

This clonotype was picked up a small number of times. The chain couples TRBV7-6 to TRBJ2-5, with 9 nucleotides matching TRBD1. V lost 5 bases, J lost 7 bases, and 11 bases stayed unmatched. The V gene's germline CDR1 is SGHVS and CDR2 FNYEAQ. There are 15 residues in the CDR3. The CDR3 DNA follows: TGTGCCAGCAGCCCCGGGACAGGGTTTGGCCGGACCCAGTACTTC. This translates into CASSPGTGFGRTQYF.

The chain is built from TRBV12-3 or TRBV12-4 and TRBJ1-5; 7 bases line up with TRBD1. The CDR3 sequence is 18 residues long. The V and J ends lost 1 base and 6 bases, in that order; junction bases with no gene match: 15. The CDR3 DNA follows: TGTGCCAGCAGTTTAGTTGGTGTTGGGCAGGGGGTCGGTCAGCCCCAGCATTTT. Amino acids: CASSLVGVGQGVGQPQHF.

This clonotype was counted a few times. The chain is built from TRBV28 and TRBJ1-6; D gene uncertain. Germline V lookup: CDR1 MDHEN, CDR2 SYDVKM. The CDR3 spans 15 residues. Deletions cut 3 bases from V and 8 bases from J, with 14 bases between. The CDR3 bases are TGTGCCAGCAGTTTGGTTAGCTTAGAGGATTCACCCCTCCACTTT. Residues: CASSLVSLEDSPLHF. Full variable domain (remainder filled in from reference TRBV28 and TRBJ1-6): DVKVTQSSRYLVKRTGEKVFLECVQDMDHENMFWYRQDPGLGLRLIYFSYDVKMKEKGDIPEGYSVSREKKERFSLILESASTNQTSMYLCASSLVSLEDSPLHFGNGTRLTVT.

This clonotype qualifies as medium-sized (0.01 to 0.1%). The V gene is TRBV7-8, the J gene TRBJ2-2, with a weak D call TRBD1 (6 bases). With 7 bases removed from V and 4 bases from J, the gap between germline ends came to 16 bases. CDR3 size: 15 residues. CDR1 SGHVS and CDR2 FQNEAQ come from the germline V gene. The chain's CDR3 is CASTYGQGTTGELFF. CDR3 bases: TGTGCCAGCACCTACGGGCAGGGGACCACCGGGGAGCTGTTTTTT.

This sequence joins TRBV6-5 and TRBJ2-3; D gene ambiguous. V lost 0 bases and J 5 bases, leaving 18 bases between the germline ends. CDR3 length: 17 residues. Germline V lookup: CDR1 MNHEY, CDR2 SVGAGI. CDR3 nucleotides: TGTGCCAGCAGTTACTCGACCCTCCCTTCCTCGGTAGATACGCAGTATTTT. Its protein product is CASSYSTLPSSVDTQYF.

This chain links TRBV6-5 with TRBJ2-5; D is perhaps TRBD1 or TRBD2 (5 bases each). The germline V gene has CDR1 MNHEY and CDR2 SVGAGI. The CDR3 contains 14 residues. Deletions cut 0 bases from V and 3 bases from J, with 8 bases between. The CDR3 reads CASSYSGGKETQYF. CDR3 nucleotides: TGTGCCAGCAGTTACTCTGGGGGAAAAGAGACCCAGTACTTC.